Each of the 15 T cell receptor beta chains below was sequenced from the same sample in a study of blood T cell repertoires in COVID-19. Libraries were prepared by immunoSEQ multiplex PCR; TCRdb keeps only in-frame clonotypes and omits some of them. The sample records about 87,000 clones, 80% being singletons. Source material: peripheral blood. These receptors all stem from a woman older than 75 with active or convalescent COVID-19.

The chain recombines TRBV5-5 with TRBJ2-1; 13 bases are shared with TRBD2. Trimming at V came to 3 bases and at J to 1 base, leaving 10 bases not matched to a gene. Germline V gene lookup returns CDR1 SGHKS and CDR2 YYEKEE (reference sequence). The CDR3 has 19 residues. This CDR3 reads CASSSSTSGGTRSYNEQFF. The CDR3 DNA reads as TGTGCCAGCAGCTCCTCGACTAGCGGGGGGACCAGGTCCTACAATGAGCAGTTCTTC.

This clone was counted a single time. The chain combines TRBV7-2 with TRBJ2-1; D is unclear. Germline V gene data show CDR1 as SGHTA and CDR2 as FQGNSA. The germline V and J ends were trimmed by 5 bases and 5 bases, with 10 bases remaining between them. The CDR3 covers 13 residues. This CDR3 is CASSQRLNNEQFF. DNA for the CDR3: TGTGCCAGCAGCCAGCGACTGAACAATGAGCAGTTCTTC.

This clone was seen more than once but under ten times. The rearrangement uses TRBV7-2 and TRBJ2-2, with TRBD2 matching 9 bases. The CDR3 consists of 17 residues. Germline V gene sequence: CDR1 SGHTA, CDR2 FQGNSA. V was clipped by 3 bases and J by 5 bases; unmatched bases: 10. The CDR3 protein is CASSFAGGLGTTGELFF. The CDR3 DNA reads as TGTGCCAGCAGCTTCGCGGGAGGGCTGGGTACAACCGGGGAGCTGTTTTTT.

The chain employs TRBV4-3 and TRBJ1-3; TRBD1 agrees at 10 bases. V was pared by 4 bases and J by 3 bases, with 6 bases of the junction left unmatched. The germline gives CDR1 LGHNA, CDR2 YSLEER. The CDR3 totals 16 residues. CDR3 bases: TGCGCCAGCAGCCCGAGACAGGGGGCGGATGGAAACACCATATATTTT. It is translated as CASSPRQGADGNTIYF.

This chain connects TRBV3-1 (or the pseudogene TRBV3-2) to TRBJ1-2, with a tentative D call TRBD1 (5 bases). Per germline, CDR1 LGHDT and CDR2 YNNKEL (reference sequence). The germline V and J ends were trimmed by 2 bases and 4 bases, with 11 bases remaining between them. The CDR3 is 14 amino acids. CDR3 loop: CASSQRRGPYGYTF. DNA for the CDR3: TGTGCCAGCAGCCAAAGAAGGGGCCCCTATGGCTACACCTTC.

The chain has TRBV7-2 and TRBJ2-1, with 9 bases matching TRBD1. The CDR3 is made up of 15 amino acids. Germline V lookup: CDR1 SGHTA, CDR2 FQGNSA. V dropped 2 bases and J dropped 2; count of bases not matched to a gene: 1. This CDR3 is CASSLTGGPYNEQFF. In DNA, the CDR3 is TGTGCCAGCAGCTTAACAGGGGGCCCCTACAATGAGCAGTTCTTC.

V and J are TRBV11-2 and TRBJ1-5; TRBD1 matches at 7 bases. Germline CDR1 and CDR2: SGHAT and FQNNGV. There are 15 residues in the CDR3. V lost 4 bases and J lost 5; bases outside the gene matches: 8. DNA of the CDR3: TGTGCCAGCAGCTCCGACAGGGATTGGGATCAGCCCCAGCATTTT. It specifies CASSSDRDWDQPQHF.

This sequence joins TRBV5-6 and TRBJ1-1; no clear D gene. The CDR3 loop spans 12 amino acids. Trimming removed 0 bases from V and 8 bases from J, with 8 bases in between. The germline V gene has CDR1 SGHDT and CDR2 YYEEEE. Here the CDR3 reads CASSLGEMEAFF. The CDR3 nucleotides read TGTGCCAGCAGCTTGGGAGAGATGGAAGCTTTCTTT.

The chain links TRBV11-3 to TRBJ2-1; 13 bases agree with TRBD2. V lost 5 bases and J lost 7; bases outside the gene matches: 5. The CDR3 spans 15 residues. Germline V gives CDR1 SGHNT, CDR2 YENEEA. As DNA, the CDR3 is TGTGCCAGCAGCCGACTAGCGGGGGGCCGGAATGAGCAGTTCTTC. It yields the protein CASSRLAGGRNEQFF.

The chain has TRBV30 and TRBJ2-7; 8 bases are a match to TRBD2. The CDR3 is made up of 15 amino acids. Trimming took 0 bases from V and 3 from J; bases not matched to a gene: 7. The germline gives CDR1 GTSNPN, CDR2 SVGIG (reference sequence). The CDR3, as DNA: TGTGCCTGGAGTGTACGGGGCGGGAGGATCTACGAGCAGTACTTC. Residues: CAWSVRGGRIYEQYF.

The chain has TRBV5-1 and TRBJ2-6; no clear D gene. V lost 4 bases and J 2 bases, leaving 16 bases between the germline ends. Germline V gene data show CDR1 as SGHRS and CDR2 as YFSETQ. The CDR3 contains 17 residues. The CDR3, as DNA: TGCGCCAGCAGCCCCGTGGCCAGCGCCGCTGGGGCCAACGTCCTGACTTTC. Amino acids: CASSPVASAAGANVLTF.

The V gene is TRBV12-5, the J gene TRBJ2-1; D might be TRBD2 (5 bases). V lost 2 bases and J lost 1, with 18 bases in between. The CDR3 length is 18 residues. Per the germline V gene, CDR1 is LGHNT and CDR2 is FRNRAP. This chain's CDR3 is CASGLREGSRGSYNEQFF. The DNA for the CDR3 is TGTGCTAGTGGTTTGCGGGAAGGGAGTAGAGGTTCCTACAATGAGCAGTTCTTC. Variable domain in full (rest from reference TRBV12-5 and TRBJ2-1): DARVTQTPRHKVTEMGQEVTMRCQPILGHNTVFWYRQTMMQGLELLAYFRNRAPLDDSGMPKDRFSAEMPDATLATLKIQPSEPRDSAVYFCASGLREGSRGSYNEQFFGPGTRLTVL.

The rearrangement uses TRBV28 and TRBJ1-2; no clear D. CDR3 length: 15 amino acids. V lost 5 bases and J lost 7, with 20 bases in between. Germline loops: CDR1 MDHEN, CDR2 SYDVKM. This chain's CDR3 is CASSTPMSEVAGYTF. CDR3 nucleotide sequence: TGTGCCAGCAGTACCCCGATGTCAGAAGTGGCTGGCTACACCTTC.

V gene TRBV6-5 combines with J gene TRBJ2-1, with 10 bases identical to TRBD1. Germline V CDR1 and CDR2: MNHEY, SVGAGI. This CDR3 has 14 amino acids. J lost 7 bases, V lost 5 bases, and 5 bases had no gene match. The CDR3 DNA reads TGTGCCAGCAGTCCGGGACAGGGGTCTAATGAGCAGTTCTTC. Protein sequence: CASSPGQGSNEQFF.

The V call is TRBV9, the J call TRBJ2-5; 10 bases fit TRBD2. Germline lookup yields CDR1 SGDLS and CDR2 YYNGEE. The CDR3 runs to 16 residues. Trimming cost V 1 base and J 3 bases; bases outside gene matches: 6. As DNA, the CDR3 is TGTGCCAGCAGCGTAAGGCCTAGCGGGGGCAAAGAGACCCAGTACTTC. Amino acids: CASSVRPSGGKETQYF.